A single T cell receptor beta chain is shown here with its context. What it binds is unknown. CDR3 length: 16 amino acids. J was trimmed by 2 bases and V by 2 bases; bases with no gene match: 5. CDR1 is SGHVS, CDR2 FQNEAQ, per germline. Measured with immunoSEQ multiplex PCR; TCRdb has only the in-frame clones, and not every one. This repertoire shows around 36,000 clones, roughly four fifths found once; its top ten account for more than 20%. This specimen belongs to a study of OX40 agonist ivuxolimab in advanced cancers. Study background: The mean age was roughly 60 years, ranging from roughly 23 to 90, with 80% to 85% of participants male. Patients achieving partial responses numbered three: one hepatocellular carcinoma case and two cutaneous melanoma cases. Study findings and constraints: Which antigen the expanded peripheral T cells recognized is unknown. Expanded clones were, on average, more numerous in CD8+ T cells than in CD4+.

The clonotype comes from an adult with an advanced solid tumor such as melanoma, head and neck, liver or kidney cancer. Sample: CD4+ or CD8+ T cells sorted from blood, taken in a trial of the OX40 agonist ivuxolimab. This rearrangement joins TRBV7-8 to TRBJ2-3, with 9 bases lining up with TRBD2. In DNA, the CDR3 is TGTGCCAGCAGCTTATCCCCTAGCGGGGCCACAGATACGCAGTATTTT. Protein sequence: CASSLSPSGATDTQYF.